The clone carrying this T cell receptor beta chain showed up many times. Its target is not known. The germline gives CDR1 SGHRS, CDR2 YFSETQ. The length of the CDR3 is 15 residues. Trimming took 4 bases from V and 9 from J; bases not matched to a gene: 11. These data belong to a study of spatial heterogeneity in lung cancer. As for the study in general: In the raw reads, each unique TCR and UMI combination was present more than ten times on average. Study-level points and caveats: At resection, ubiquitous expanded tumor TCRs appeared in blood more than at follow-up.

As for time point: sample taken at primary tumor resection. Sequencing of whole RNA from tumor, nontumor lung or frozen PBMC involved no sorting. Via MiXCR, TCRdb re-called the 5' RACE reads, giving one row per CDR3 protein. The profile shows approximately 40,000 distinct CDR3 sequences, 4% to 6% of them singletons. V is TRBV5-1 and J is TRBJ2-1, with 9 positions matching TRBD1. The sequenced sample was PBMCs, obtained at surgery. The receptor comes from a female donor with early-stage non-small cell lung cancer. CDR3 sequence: CASSPTGTGTLEQFF. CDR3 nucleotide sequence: TGCGCCAGCAGCCCAACCGGGACAGGGACACTTGAGCAGTTCTTC.